This T cell receptor (beta chain) was retrieved from a study of OX40 agonist ivuxolimab in advanced cancers. In the study overall: Every 2 weeks, patients got intravenous ivuxolimab at one of six dose levels (0.01-10 mg/kg). General study results and limits: CD8+ T cells showed, on average, more clonal expansion than CD4+ cells. Within 6 weeks, CD4+ and CD8+ blood T cells expanded clonally at 0.1 to 3.0 mg/kg.

Germline CDR1 and CDR2: SGHTA and FQGTGA. The CDR3 spans 15 residues. V lost 1 base, J lost 5 bases, and 14 bases lay in between. In the case of this clone: Antigen unknown.

Produced via immunoSEQ multiplex PCR; TCRdb's table is partial and in-frame only. The sample includes 65,000 to 95,000 clones, 70% to 90% of them seen just once. The chain joins TRBV7-3 to TRBJ2-5; D perhaps matches TRBD2 (6 bases). Sample: CD4+ or CD8+ T cells sorted from blood, taken in a trial of the OX40 agonist ivuxolimab. This sequence was found in an adult with an advanced solid tumor such as melanoma, head and neck, liver or kidney cancer. DNA for the CDR3: TGTGCCAGCAGCTTAATGGGGCGGGGAGAGGAGACCCAGTACTTC. Protein product: CASSLMGRGEETQYF.